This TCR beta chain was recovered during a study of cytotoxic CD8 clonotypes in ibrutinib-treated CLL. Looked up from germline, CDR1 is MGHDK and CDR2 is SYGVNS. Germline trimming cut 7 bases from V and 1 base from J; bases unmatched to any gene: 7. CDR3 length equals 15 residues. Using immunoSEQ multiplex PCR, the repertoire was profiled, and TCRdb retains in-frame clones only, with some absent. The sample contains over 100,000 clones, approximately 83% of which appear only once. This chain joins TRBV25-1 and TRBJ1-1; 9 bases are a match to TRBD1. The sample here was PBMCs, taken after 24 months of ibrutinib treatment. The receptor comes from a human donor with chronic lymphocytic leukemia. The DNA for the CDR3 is TGTGCCAGCACCAGAGACAGGGGGACGAACACTGAAGCTTTCTTT. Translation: CASTRDRGTNTEAFF.